This TCR beta chain originates from a study of T cells in Graves' hyperthyroidism and ophthalmopathy. Study conclusions and caveats: Blood held most thyroid clonotypes expanded above 0.001 frequency. Patients with ophthalmopathy were separated from those with stable hyperthyroidism by a 13 V-J model.

Germline V gene lookup returns CDR1 MNHNS and CDR2 SASEGT. V shed 6 bases and J 7 bases; nucleotides not matched to a gene: 8. The CDR3 totals 15 residues. This clonotype came up many times. The antigen is unknown. Exclusions: uncontrolled infection, other autoimmune disease, pregnancy, lactation. Amplification of TCR beta CDR3 regions was performed using RNA transcripts as template. The TCR CDR3 was amplified in a first-round RT-PCR using the HTBI primer set. TCRdb re-analysed the multiplex PCR reads in MiXCR, keeping a single row per CDR3 protein. Altogether about 640,000 distinct CDR3 sequences are present, more than 12% being singletons, with the ten largest covering 9.5% to 15%.

Sample: blood. This chain links TRBV6-1 with TRBJ1-6; 8 nucleotides line up with TRBD1. This clonotype was obtained from a woman between 50 and 59 years old with Graves' ophthalmopathy. This CDR3 is CASSPTRTGNSPLHF. The CDR3 nucleotides are TGTGCCAGCAGCCCAACCCGGACAGGGAATTCACCCCTCCACTTT.